The sample holds many counts of the clone carrying this T cell receptor (beta chain). The sample is drawn from a study of Graves' ophthalmopathy and Graves' hyperthyroidism. This CDR3 is 17 amino acids long. Germline CDR1 and CDR2: SGHTA and FQGTGA. Trimming stripped 2 bases from V and 2 bases from J, with 16 bases between. Amplification of the TCR beta CDR3 regions used RNA transcripts (as template). HTBI primers served in a first-round RT-PCR, which a second-round multiplex PCR followed. TCRdb reprocessed the multiplex PCR reads with MiXCR, giving one entry per CDR3 protein. The sample lists around 400,000 distinct CDR3 sequences; around 21% were seen once.

The sample taken for sequencing was peripheral blood. The receptor comes from a woman aged 18-29 years with stable Graves' hyperthyroidism. The rearrangement links TRBV7-3 to TRBJ1-3; a possible D gene is TRBD1 (6 bases). The CDR3, as DNA: TGTGCCAGCAGCTTAGTAGGGCGACAGGCCGCTGGAAACACCATATATTTT. Translated, it gives CASSLVGRQAAGNTIYF.